These 14 T cell receptor beta chains were all obtained from the same sample, sequenced in a study of blood T cells in healthy people across ages. Sample-barcoded 5' priming and a J-beta primer mix drove a second PCR of about 6 to 12 cycles. TCRdb re-called the 5' RACE reads through MiXCR, storing one row per CDR3 protein. The sample consists of 1.6 million or so distinct CDR3 sequences, roughly 32% of them appearing once. Sequencing input: blood. Every receptor here comes from a woman aged 30 to 39 in good health.

This clonotype was counted ten times or more. V gene TRBV20-1 combines with J gene TRBJ2-1; 9 bases fit TRBD1. V gave up 0 bases and J gave up 7 bases; unmatched junction bases: 7. The length of the CDR3 is 15 residues. Looked up from germline, CDR1 is DFQATT and CDR2 is SNEGSKA (reference sequence). In DNA form, the CDR3 reads TGCAGTGCTAGAGAGACAGGGGGATTTTCAAATGAGCAGTTCTTC. It is translated as CSARETGGFSNEQFF.

This clonotype was counted between two and nine times. The chain is built from TRBV20-1 and TRBJ2-7, with 9 bases lining up with TRBD2. The CDR3 is 13 residues long. CDR1 and CDR2 from the germline V gene are DFQATT and SNEGSKA (reference sequence). Trimming cost V 4 bases and J 0 bases; bases outside gene matches: 1. The CDR3 DNA reads as TGCAGTGCTACTAGCGGGAACTCCTACGAGCAGTACTTC. Its protein is CSATSGNSYEQYF.

This chain connects TRBV20-1 to TRBJ2-3; 9 bases map to TRBD2. Losses at the gene ends were 6 bases for V and 2 bases for J; bases not matched to a gene: 9. The CDR3 totals 15 residues. Germline CDR1 and CDR2: DFQATT and SNEGSKA (reference sequence). In nucleotides, the CDR3 is TGCAGTGCCACCGGGACTAGCAGAATCACAGATACGCAGTATTTT. As protein: CSATGTSRITDTQYF.

This chain joins TRBV6-1 and TRBJ2-5; D perhaps matches TRBD2 (6 bases). The V and J ends lost 7 bases and 5 bases respectively, with 11 bases between them. Germline CDR1 and CDR2: MNHNS and SASEGT. The CDR3 covers 12 residues. This CDR3 is CASITSWETQYF. The CDR3 DNA follows: TGTGCCAGCATTACTAGCTGGGAGACCCAGTACTTC.

As concerns this clonotype: A junction end diverges from the germline sequence, so it may reflect a read error. The rearrangement links TRBV13 to TRBJ2-1; D is undetermined. This CDR3 comprises 11 residues. Looked up from germline, CDR1 is PRHDT and CDR2 is FYEKMQ (reference sequence). CDR3 sequence reads: CTSSESNEQFF. DNA for the CDR3: TGTACCAGCAGCGAAAGCAATGAGCAGTTCTTC.

This chain joins TRBV12-3 or TRBV12-4 and TRBJ2-5; 12 positions agree with TRBD2. CDR3 length: 14 amino acids. Trimming cost V 4 bases and J 9 bases; bases outside gene matches: 6. The CDR3 DNA reads as TGTGCCAGCAGTTCCCCGACTAGCGGGAGATCCCAGTACTTC. Its translation is CASSSPTSGRSQYF.

The J gene is TRBJ2-7, the V gene TRBV27; D gene uncertain. V lost 4 bases and J lost 3, with 16 bases in between. Germline lookup yields CDR1 MNHEY and CDR2 SMNVEV (reference sequence). The CDR3 spans 15 residues. The CDR3 bases are TGTGCCAGCAGTTCGGAACCGGGCCGCTTCTACGAGCAGTACTTC. This encodes CASSSEPGRFYEQYF.

This clonotype came up a few times. This chain connects TRBV21-1 to TRBJ2-6; the table's D call, TRBD1, was not checked against the DNA. TRBV21-1 is annotated as a pseudogene. The CDR3 runs 17 residues. The CDR3 DNA follows: TGTGCCAGCACCTCCGGGACAGGGCAGTCTGGGGCCAACGTCCTGACTTTC. It codes for CASTSGTGQSGANVLTF.

This chain uses TRBV20-1 with TRBJ1-2; D is undetermined. The CDR3 runs 16 residues. Germline lookup yields CDR1 DFQATT and CDR2 SNEGSKA (reference sequence). The V and J ends lost 0 bases and 2 bases respectively, with 16 bases between them. The CDR3 region has the DNA TGCAGTGCTAGAGATATTGGACCAAAAAACAACTATGGCTACACCTTC. Translation: CSARDIGPKNNYGYTF.

The gene calls are TRBV2 and TRBJ2-7; a possible D gene is TRBD2 (6 bases). The J call may not be correct, given that the DNA end is closer to TRBJ2-5. The V gene's germline CDR1 is SNHLY and CDR2 FYNNEI. CDR3 length: 14 residues. CDR3 sequence reads: CASMNREIMETQYF. The CDR3 nucleotides are TGTGCCAGCATGAATCGGGAGATAATGGAGACCCAGTACTTC.

This clonotype was found a few times. The chain couples TRBV4-1 to TRBJ2-1, with 8 positions matching TRBD2. Germline values: CDR1 MGHRA, CDR2 YSYEKL. V trimming: 1 base; J trimming: 1 base; junction bases outside the gene matches: 6. The CDR3 contains 17 residues. CDR3 DNA: TGCGCCAGCAGCCAAGGGTTATCTAGCGGGTCCTACAATGAGCAGTTCTTC. Amino acids: CASSQGLSSGSYNEQFF.

This clonotype has a handful of counts. The chain has TRBV9 and TRBJ1-2; D might be TRBD1 (5 bases). Germline V gene data show CDR1 as SGDLS and CDR2 as YYNGEE. The V gene lost 4 bases and the J gene lost 1 base, with 17 bases spanning the gap. This CDR3 contains 16 residues. The CDR3 region is CASSSTTGTDNYGYTF. The CDR3 nucleotides are TGTGCCAGCAGCAGTACAACCGGGACGGATAACTATGGCTACACCTTC.

The V call is TRBV11-2, the J call TRBJ2-3, with TRBD2 identical over 8 bases. Trimming took 5 bases from V and 4 from J; bases not matched to a gene: 11. The CDR3 runs to 16 residues. Looked up from germline, CDR1 is SGHAT and CDR2 is FQNNGV. The CDR3 region has the DNA TGTGCCAGCAGCACGGGACGACCGCGGGGGGCAGATACGCAGTATTTT. Translated, it gives CASSTGRPRGADTQYF. The whole variable domain, remainder taken from reference TRBV11-2 and TRBJ2-3, is EAGVAQSPRYKIIEKRQSVAFWCNPISGHATLYWYQQILGQGPKLLIQFQNNGVVDDSQLPKDRFSAERLKGVDSTLKIQPAKLEDSAVYLCASSTGRPRGADTQYFGPGTRLTVL.

In this sample, this clonotype turned up a few times. The V and J genes are TRBV11-2 and TRBJ2-7; TRBD1 is a possible D gene (5 bases). Germline V lookup: CDR1 SGHAT, CDR2 FQNNGV. The CDR3 covers 18 residues. V was shortened by 2 bases and J by 0 bases, with 20 bases between the two germline ends. CDR3: CASSLTYSQGGLSYEQYF. CDR3 in DNA: TGTGCCAGCAGCTTAACCTATTCCCAGGGCGGTCTCTCCTACGAGCAGTACTTC.